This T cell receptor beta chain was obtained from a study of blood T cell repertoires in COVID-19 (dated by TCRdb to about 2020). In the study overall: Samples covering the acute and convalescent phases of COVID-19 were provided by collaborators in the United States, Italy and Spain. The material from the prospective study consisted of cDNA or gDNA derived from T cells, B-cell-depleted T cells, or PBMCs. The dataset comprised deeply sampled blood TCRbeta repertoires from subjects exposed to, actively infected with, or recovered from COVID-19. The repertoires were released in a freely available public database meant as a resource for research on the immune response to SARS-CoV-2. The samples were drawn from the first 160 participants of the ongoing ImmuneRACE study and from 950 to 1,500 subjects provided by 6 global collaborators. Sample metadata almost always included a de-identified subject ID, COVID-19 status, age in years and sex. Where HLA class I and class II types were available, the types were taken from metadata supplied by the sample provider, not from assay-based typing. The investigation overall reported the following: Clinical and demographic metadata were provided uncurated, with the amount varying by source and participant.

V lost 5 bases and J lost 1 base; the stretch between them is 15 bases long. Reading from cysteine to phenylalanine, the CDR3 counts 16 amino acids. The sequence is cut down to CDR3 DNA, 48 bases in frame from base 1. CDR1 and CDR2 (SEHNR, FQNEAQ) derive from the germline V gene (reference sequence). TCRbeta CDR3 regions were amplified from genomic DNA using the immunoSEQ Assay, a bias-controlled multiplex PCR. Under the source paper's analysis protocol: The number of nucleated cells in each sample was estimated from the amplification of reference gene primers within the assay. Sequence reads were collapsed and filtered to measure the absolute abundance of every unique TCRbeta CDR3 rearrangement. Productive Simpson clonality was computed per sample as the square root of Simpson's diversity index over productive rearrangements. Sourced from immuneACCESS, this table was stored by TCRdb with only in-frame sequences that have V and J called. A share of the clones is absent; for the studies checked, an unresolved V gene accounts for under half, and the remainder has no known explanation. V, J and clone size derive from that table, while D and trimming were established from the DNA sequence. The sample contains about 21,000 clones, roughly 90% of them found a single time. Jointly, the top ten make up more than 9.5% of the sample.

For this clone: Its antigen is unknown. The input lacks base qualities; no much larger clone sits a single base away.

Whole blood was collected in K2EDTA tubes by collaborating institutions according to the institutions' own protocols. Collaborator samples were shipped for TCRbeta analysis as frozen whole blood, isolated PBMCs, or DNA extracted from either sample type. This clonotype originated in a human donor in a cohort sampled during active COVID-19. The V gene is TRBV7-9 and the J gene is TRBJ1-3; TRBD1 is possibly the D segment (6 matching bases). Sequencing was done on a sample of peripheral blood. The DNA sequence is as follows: TGTGCCAGCAGCCCCCGACAGGTCCTGTCTGGAAACACCATATATTTT. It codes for CASSPRQVLSGNTIYF.